The rows below give T cell receptor beta chains drawn from one sample of a study of CD8 T cells in Susac syndrome. TCRdb passed the immunoSEQ multiplex PCR reads through MiXCR, listing each CDR3 protein once. Here the sample spans 150,000 to 200,000 distinct CDR3 sequences, 92% being singletons. The sample was CD4+ T cells from PBMCs. All receptors come from a human donor in good health. The CDR3 runs from the conserved cysteine through the conserved F or W. The order of the fields is J gene, CDR3 length, clone size, V gene, D gene, CDR3 protein, CDR3 DNA. D genes are given only for firm matches. A row's size may be missing; if present it is once, few, many or a size class.

TRBJ2-3,14,once,TRBV7-8,TRBD2,CASNLAGGPDTQYF,TGTGCCAGCAATCTAGCGGGGGGGCCAGATACGCAGTATTTT
TRBJ2-7,12,few,TRBV7-2,-,CASRDGPYEQYF,TGTGCCAGCCGGGACGGACCCTACGAGCAGTACTTC
TRBJ2-2,16,-,TRBV7-9,TRBD2,CASSISGGANTGELFF,TGTGCCAGCAGCATTAGCGGGGGGGCGAACACCGGGGAGCTGTTTTTT
TRBJ2-3,15,-,TRBV3-1,TRBD1,CASSPNRQGTDTQYF,TGTGCCAGCAGCCCCAACAGACAGGGAACAGATACGCAGTATTTT
TRBJ2-7,15,-,TRBV5-1,-,CASSLASGRVNEQYF,TGCGCCAGCAGCTTGGCCTCGGGCAGGGTGAACGAGCAGTACTTC
TRBJ2-7,16,-,TRBV28,-,CASSTWGTPSSYEQYF,TGTGCCAGCAGTACCTGGGGGACACCGAGCTCCTACGAGCAGTACTTC
TRBJ1-1,15,-,TRBV7-2,-,CASSLAGTWNTEAFF,TGTGCCAGCAGCTTAGCCGGGACCTGGAACACTGAAGCTTTCTTT
TRBJ2-6,15,-,TRBV20-1,-,CSAPGASSGANVLTF,TGCAGTGCGCCCGGGGCTTCCTCTGGGGCCAACGTCCTGACTTTC
TRBJ1-2,11,-,TRBV30,-,CAWSVRVTYTF,TGTGCCTGGAGTGTCCGGGTAACCTACACCTTC
TRBJ2-3,16,-,TRBV5-4,TRBD2,CASSTPTSGGTDTQYF,TGTGCCAGCAGCACACCGACTAGCGGAGGCACAGATACGCAGTATTTT
TRBJ1-5,13,-,TRBV3-1,-,CASSQVTDQPQHF,TGTGCCAGCAGCCAAGTTACGGATCAGCCCCAGCATTTT
TRBJ1-2,12,-,TRBV29-1,-,CSVAGGGNGYTF,TGCAGCGTTGCGGGAGGCGGGAATGGCTACACCTTC
TRBJ2-5,14,-,TRBV9,-,CASSVGGGEETQYF,TGTGCCAGCAGCGTAGGCGGTGGGGAGGAGACCCAGTACTTC
TRBJ1-1,14,-,TRBV5-1,-,CASGVGTGNTEAFF,TGCGCCAGCGGAGTCGGGACGGGGAACACTGAAGCTTTCTTT
TRBJ2-5,13,once,TRBV5-1,-,CASGYSLQETQYF,TGCGCCAGCGGTTACAGCCTCCAAGAGACCCAGTACTTC
TRBJ2-7,15,-,TRBV7-8,-,CASSPSGTQNYEQYF,TGTGCCAGCAGTCCTTCCGGGACACAAAACTACGAGCAGTACTTC
TRBJ2-1,16,-,TRBV9,-,CASSVQQEHYANEQFF,TGTGCCAGCAGCGTACAGCAGGAACACTACGCGAATGAGCAGTTCTTC
TRBJ1-4,12,-,TRBV29-1,-,CSVGDTREKLFF,TGCAGCGTCGGAGACACTAGGGAAAAACTGTTTTTT
TRBJ1-5,15,-,TRBV27,-,CASRPSRRLNQPQHF,TGTGCCAGCCGTCCGAGTCGGCGTCTGAATCAGCCCCAGCATTTT
TRBJ2-2,16,-,TRBV18,TRBD1,CASSPRQGSDTGELFF,TGTGCCAGCTCACCCAGACAGGGGTCGGACACCGGGGAGCTGTTTTTT
TRBJ1-5,12,-,TRBV19,-,CASDSLNQPQHF,TGTGCCAGCGACAGCCTAAATCAGCCCCAGCATTTT
TRBJ2-2,12,-,TRBV7-6,-,CASSSDFGELFF,TGTGCCAGCAGCTCGGACTTCGGGGAGCTGTTTTTT
TRBJ1-4,14,-,TRBV2,TRBD1,CASSLQGSNEKLFF,TGTGCCAGCAGTCTACAGGGGAGTAATGAAAAACTGTTTTTT
TRBJ2-3,15,-,TRBV7-2,-,CASSLATGTLDTQYF,TGTGCCAGCAGCTTAGCGACCGGGACTCTTGATACGCAGTATTTT
TRBJ1-3,14,-,TRBV29-1,-,CSAQDEGAGNTIYF,TGCAGCGCCCAGGACGAGGGGGCTGGAAACACCATATATTTT
TRBJ1-1,15,-,TRBV14,-,CASSPTWTDNTEAFF,TGTGCCAGCAGCCCGACCTGGACGGATAACACTGAAGCTTTCTTT
TRBJ1-4,16,-,TRBV4-1,TRBD1,CASSTIGTGVNEKLFF,TGCGCCAGCAGTACGATAGGGACAGGGGTTAATGAAAAACTGTTTTTT
TRBJ2-7,14,-,TRBV28,-,CASVSHSSSYEQYF,TGTGCCAGCGTCAGTCATTCTTCTTCCTACGAGCAGTACTTC
TRBJ2-4,15,-,TRBV24-1,-,CATDTPGPSPGIQYF,TGTGCCACCGATACACCGGGGCCATCACCAGGCATTCAGTACTTC
TRBJ2-1,15,-,TRBV6-2/TRBV6-3,TRBD2,CASRRSGGAKHEQFF,TGTGCCAGCAGGCGTAGCGGGGGGGCGAAGCATGAGCAGTTCTTC
TRBJ2-7,14,-,TRBV19,-,CASSALDTYYEQYF,TGTGCCAGTAGTGCCCTGGACACTTACTACGAGCAGTACTTC
TRBJ2-1,15,-,TRBV3-1,-,CASSQDLGTSNEQFF,TGTGCCAGCAGCCAAGATCTTGGCACCTCCAATGAGCAGTTCTTC
TRBJ1-2,13,-,TRBV5-1,-,CASSTGTLGGYTF,TGCGCCAGCAGCACCGGGACACTTGGGGGCTACACCTTC
TRBJ2-5,15,-,TRBV28,TRBD2,CASSTPGLWRETQYF,TGTGCCAGCAGTACACCGGGACTATGGCGGGAGACCCAGTACTTC
TRBJ2-5,14,-,TRBV2,-,CASTGTPSGETQYF,TGTGCCAGCACCGGGACCCCCTCGGGAGAGACCCAGTACTTC
TRBJ1-6,14,-,TRBV20-1,-,CSALLTRDNSPLHF,TGCAGTGCCCTGCTGACTAGAGATAATTCACCCCTCCACTTT
TRBJ2-2,16,-,TRBV6-2/TRBV6-3,TRBD2,CASSPHSGSGTGELFF,TGTGCCAGCAGCCCACATAGCGGGAGTGGCACCGGGGAGCTGTTTTTT
TRBJ2-1,16,-,TRBV12-3/TRBV12-4,-,CASSFGTSPLYNEQFF,TGTGCCAGCAGTTTTGGGACAAGCCCTCTCTACAATGAGCAGTTCTTC
TRBJ2-2,17,-,TRBV15,TRBD2,CATSRGLAGVNTGELFF,TGTGCCACCAGCAGAGGACTAGCGGGAGTCAACACCGGGGAGCTGTTTTTT
TRBJ2-2,16,-,TRBV7-2,-,CASSRYGQGNTGELFF,TGTGCCAGCAGCCGGTATGGGCAGGGGAACACCGGGGAGCTGTTTTTT
TRBJ2-1,14,once,TRBV19,-,CASSVWGSYNEQFF,TGTGCCAGTAGTGTCTGGGGGTCCTACAATGAGCAGTTCTTC
TRBJ1-2,13,-,TRBV20-1,TRBD1,CSVNGQGDYGYTF,TGCAGTGTTAACGGACAGGGAGATTATGGCTACACCTTC
TRBJ2-1,11,-,TRBV10-3,-,CAIRGEDEQFF,TGTGCCATCAGGGGGGAAGATGAGCAGTTCTTC
TRBJ1-2,15,-,TRBV19,-,CASNGELRRNYGYTF,TGTGCCAGTAACGGAGAATTGCGACGGAACTATGGCTACACCTTC
TRBJ2-7,13,-,TRBV30,-,CAWTPTRTREQYF,TGTGCCTGGACCCCCACACGGACGAGGGAGCAGTACTTC
TRBJ2-7,16,-,TRBV12-3/TRBV12-4,-,CASSQPLGWGASEQYF,TGTGCCAGCAGTCAACCCCTCGGATGGGGAGCTAGCGAGCAGTACTTC
TRBJ2-1,13,-,TRBV12-3/TRBV12-4,-,CASSFQRAFEQFF,TGTGCCAGCAGTTTCCAACGGGCCTTTGAGCAGTTCTTC
TRBJ1-1,14,-,TRBV2,TRBD1,CASKGQGASTEAFF,TGTGCCAGCAAAGGACAGGGGGCAAGCACTGAAGCTTTCTTT
TRBJ2-4,12,-,TRBV7-2,-,CASSSPRDIQYF,TGTGCCAGCAGCTCCCCGAGGGACATTCAGTACTTC
TRBJ2-2,16,once,TRBV28,TRBD2,CASSWGLAENTGELFF,TGTGCCAGCAGCTGGGGACTAGCGGAAAACACCGGGGAGCTGTTTTTT
TRBJ1-3,13,few,TRBV20-1,-,CSARRGSGNTIYF,TGCAGTGCTAGAAGAGGCTCTGGAAACACCATATATTTT
TRBJ2-7,13,-,TRBV6-2/TRBV6-3,-,CASSFSNFYEQYF,TGTGCCAGCAGTTTCAGTAACTTCTACGAGCAGTACTTC
TRBJ2-3,15,few,TRBV11-2,-,CASSLDGPYTDTQYF,TGTGCCAGCAGCTTAGATGGGCCCTACACAGATACGCAGTATTTT
TRBJ2-4,13,-,TRBV2,-,CASSVAPKNIQYF,TGTGCCAGCAGTGTAGCCCCCAAAAACATTCAGTACTTC
TRBJ2-1,13,few,TRBV7-2,-,CASSYGRNNEQFF,TGTGCCAGCAGCTATGGACGGAACAATGAGCAGTTCTTC
TRBJ2-7,12,once,TRBV3-1,-,CASSHPGDEQYF,TGTGCCAGCAGCCATCCCGGGGACGAGCAGTACTTC
TRBJ2-2,14,few,TRBV6-2/TRBV6-3,-,CASSYPDYTGELFF,TGTGCCAGCAGTTACCCAGATTACACCGGGGAGCTGTTTTTT
TRBJ2-7,14,-,TRBV11-2,TRBD1,CASSPLTGTYEQYF,TGTGCCAGCAGCCCATTGACAGGGACGTACGAGCAGTACTTC